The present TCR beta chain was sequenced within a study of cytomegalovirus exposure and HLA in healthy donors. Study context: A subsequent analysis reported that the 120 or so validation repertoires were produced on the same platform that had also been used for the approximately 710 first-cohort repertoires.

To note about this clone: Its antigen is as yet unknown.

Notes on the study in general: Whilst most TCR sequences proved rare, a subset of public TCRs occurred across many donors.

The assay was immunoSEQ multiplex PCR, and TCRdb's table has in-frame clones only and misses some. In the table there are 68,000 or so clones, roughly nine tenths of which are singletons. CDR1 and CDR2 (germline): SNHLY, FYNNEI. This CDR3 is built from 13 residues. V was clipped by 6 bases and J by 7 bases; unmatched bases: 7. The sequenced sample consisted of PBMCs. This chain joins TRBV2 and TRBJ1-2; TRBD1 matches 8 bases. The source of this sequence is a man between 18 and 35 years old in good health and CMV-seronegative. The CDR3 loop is CASRDRDPGGYTF. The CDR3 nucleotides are TGTGCCAGCAGGGACAGGGATCCGGGTGGCTACACCTTC.